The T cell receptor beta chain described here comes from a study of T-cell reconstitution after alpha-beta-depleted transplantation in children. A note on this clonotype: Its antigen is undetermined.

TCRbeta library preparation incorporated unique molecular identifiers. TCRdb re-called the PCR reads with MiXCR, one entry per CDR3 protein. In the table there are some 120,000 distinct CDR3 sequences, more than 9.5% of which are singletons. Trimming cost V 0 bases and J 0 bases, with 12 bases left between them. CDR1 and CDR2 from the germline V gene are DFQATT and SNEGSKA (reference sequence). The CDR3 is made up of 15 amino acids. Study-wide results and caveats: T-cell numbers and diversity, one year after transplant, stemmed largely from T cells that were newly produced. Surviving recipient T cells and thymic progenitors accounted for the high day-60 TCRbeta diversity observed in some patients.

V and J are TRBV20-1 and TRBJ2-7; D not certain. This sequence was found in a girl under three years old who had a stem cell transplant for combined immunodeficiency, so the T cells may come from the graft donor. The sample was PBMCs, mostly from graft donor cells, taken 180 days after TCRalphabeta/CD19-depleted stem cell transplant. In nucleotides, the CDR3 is TGCAGTGCTAGAGACCCGTTGGGCATCTCCTACGAGCAGTACTTC. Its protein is CSARDPLGISYEQYF.